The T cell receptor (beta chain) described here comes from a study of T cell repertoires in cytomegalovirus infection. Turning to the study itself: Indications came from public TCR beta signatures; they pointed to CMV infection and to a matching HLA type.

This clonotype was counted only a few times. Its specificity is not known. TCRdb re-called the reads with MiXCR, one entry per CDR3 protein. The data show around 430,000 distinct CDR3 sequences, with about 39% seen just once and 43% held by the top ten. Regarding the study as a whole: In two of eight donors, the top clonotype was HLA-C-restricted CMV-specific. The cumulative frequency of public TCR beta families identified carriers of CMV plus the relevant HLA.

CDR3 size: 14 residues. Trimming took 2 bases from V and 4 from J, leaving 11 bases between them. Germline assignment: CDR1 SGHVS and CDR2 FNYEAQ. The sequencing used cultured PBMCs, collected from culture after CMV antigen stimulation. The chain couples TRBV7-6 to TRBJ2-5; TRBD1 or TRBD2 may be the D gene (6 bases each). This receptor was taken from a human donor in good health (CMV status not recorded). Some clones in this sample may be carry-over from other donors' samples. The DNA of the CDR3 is TGTGCCAGCAGCTTATCCGGGGGCAGAGAGACCCAGTACTTC. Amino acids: CASSLSGGRETQYF. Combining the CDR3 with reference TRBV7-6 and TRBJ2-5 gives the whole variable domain GAGVSQSPRYKVTKRGQDVALRCDPISGHVSLYWYRQALGQGPEFLTYFNYEAQQDKSGLPNDRFSAERPEGSISTLTIQRTEQRDSAMYRCASSLSGGRETQYFGPGTRLLVL.